Included here is one T cell receptor beta chain sequence, with context. Its matching antigen is unknown. Each cDNA held unique molecular identifiers, and template switching gave it a universal primer site. TCRdb recomputed calls from the 5' RACE reads with MiXCR, one row per CDR3 protein. The sample lists 500,000 or so distinct CDR3 sequences; 14% were seen once. Germline trimming cut 3 bases from V and 5 bases from J; bases unmatched to any gene: 12. Germline lookup yields CDR1 SEHNR and CDR2 FQNEAQ (reference sequence). The CDR3 length is 17 residues. This specimen comes from a study of identical twins. Broader study findings: Carriage of fewer insertions was seen in abundant cord blood beta clonotypes, whereas memory repertoires showed none. A cross-sectional statistical analysis, not follow-up of the same donors, supported the conclusions. Out-of-frame alpha sequences common to twins exhibited an excess of low generation probability.

The data also belong to a second study, concerning yellow fever vaccine responses in identical twins.

The source of this sequence is a woman between 18 and 30 years old in good health. The genes are TRBV7-9 and TRBJ2-1; TRBD2 aligns across 8 bases. The specimen sequenced was CD4+ T cells sorted from blood. The CDR3 DNA is TGTGCCAGCAGCTTCCCAGCGGGAGTCCCCCTTGACAATGAGCAGTTCTTC. Its translation: CASSFPAGVPLDNEQFF.